This T cell receptor (beta chain) originates from a study of blood T cell repertoires in COVID-19. Turning to the study itself: Italy, Spain and the United States were the sources of the convalescent and acute COVID-19 samples. In each case, the material was cDNA or gDNA derived from T cells, B-cell-depleted T cells, or PBMCs.

V shed 6 bases and J shed 1 base, with 16 bases lying between them. CDR1 is SGHNT, CDR2 YYREEE, per germline (reference sequence). The CDR3 loop spans 15 amino acids. Original methodology: Nucleated cell counts were estimated from reference gene primer amplification. The protocol was immunoSEQ multiplex PCR, while the TCRdb copy is restricted to in-frame clones and leaves out a portion. That table gives V, J and clone size, and the DNA gave D and trimming. The sample lists 200,000 to 250,000 clones; 92% were seen once. Sequencing input: peripheral blood. The clonotype originates from a man in his thirties or forties with COVID-19, enrolled during active disease. The V call is TRBV5-4, the J call TRBJ1-1; possibly TRBD1 for D (5 bases). The CDR3 here is CASIPSGGTNTEAFF. CDR3 nucleotide sequence: TGTGCCAGCATCCCTTCCGGGGGGACGAACACTGAAGCTTTCTTT.